This TCR beta chain is drawn from a study of OX40 agonist ivuxolimab in advanced cancers. Findings of the study overall: Partial responders treated at 0.1-3.0 mg/kg exhibited clonal expansion among the lowest measured. Expanded clones were, on average, more numerous in CD8+ T cells than in CD4+.

Concerning this clone: What it binds is unknown.

Profiled with immunoSEQ multiplex PCR; TCRdb holds only in-frame clones, not every one. The sample has over 65,000 clones; around 84% are singletons. This CDR3 contains 12 residues. Trimming removed 2 bases at V and 7 bases at J, with 10 bases between. Germline-derived CDR1 and CDR2 are SGDLS and YYNGEE. This receptor was obtained from an adult with an advanced solid tumor such as melanoma, head and neck, liver or kidney cancer. Sequencing used CD4+ or CD8+ T cells sorted from blood, obtained in a trial of the OX40 agonist ivuxolimab. J is TRBJ2-7 and V is TRBV9; D gene unclear. This CDR3 is CASSVDGREQYF. CDR3 coding DNA: TGTGCCAGCAGCGTCGACGGGCGTGAGCAGTACTTC.